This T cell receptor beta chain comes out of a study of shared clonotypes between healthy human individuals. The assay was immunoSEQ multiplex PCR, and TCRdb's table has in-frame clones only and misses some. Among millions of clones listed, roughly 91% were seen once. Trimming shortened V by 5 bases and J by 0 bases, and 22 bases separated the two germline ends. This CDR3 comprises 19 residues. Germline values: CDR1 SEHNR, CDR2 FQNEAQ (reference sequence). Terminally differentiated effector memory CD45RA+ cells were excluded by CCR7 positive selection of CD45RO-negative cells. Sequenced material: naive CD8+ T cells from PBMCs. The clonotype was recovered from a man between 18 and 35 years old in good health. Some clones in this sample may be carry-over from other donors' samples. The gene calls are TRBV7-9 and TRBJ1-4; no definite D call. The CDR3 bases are TGTGCCAGCAGCCCCCCCCCGGGAGGAAAAGAGGCAACTAATGAAAAACTGTTTTTT. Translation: CASSPPPGGKEATNEKLFF.